This T cell receptor beta chain emerged from a study of cytomegalovirus exposure and HLA in healthy donors. Study-wide results and caveats: Later on, an analysis tied approximately 17,000 TCR beta sequences to HLA alleles at 0.05 false discovery rate.

As regards this clone: No antigen is known for it.

The CDR3 loop spans 13 amino acids. V lost 8 bases and J 6 bases, leaving 17 bases between the germline ends. The germline V gene encodes CDR1 MNHNY and CDR2 SVGAGI (reference sequence). PCR involved 60 Vbeta and 13 Jbeta primers. Clones were read by immunoSEQ multiplex PCR, and TCRdb kept only the in-frame ones, dropping some. The sample carries about 190,000 clones, over 80% recorded once. The receptor was derived from a man aged 50-59 years in good health and CMV-seronegative. V gene TRBV6-6 combines with J gene TRBJ2-7; D is possibly TRBD1 (5 bases). Source material: PBMCs. CDR3 loop: CASETRGTSEQYF. The DNA for the CDR3 is TGTGCCAGCGAAACAAGGGGTACGTCCGAGCAGTACTTC.